Each of the 8 T cell receptor beta chains below was sequenced from the same sample in a study of Ad26.COV2.S vaccination and SARS-CoV-2 variants. The data were produced by immunoSEQ multiplex PCR, yet TCRdb's version contains in-frame clones alone and is incomplete. Of hundreds of thousands of clones listed, roughly 90% were seen once; the top ten hold roughly 1.5%. Regarding treatment: 15 to 20 received Ad26.COV2.S at low or high dose, single or two shots; about 5 received placebo; per-sample allocation not given. Specimen acquisition occurred on day 63 following the initial vaccine or placebo injection. Sequencing was performed on peripheral blood, taken in a trial of Ad26.COV2.S vaccine versus placebo. The receptors derive from a person aged 18 to 65 who received the Ad26.COV2.S COVID-19 vaccine or a placebo.

This clone was detected only once. The DNA for the CDR3 is TGCAGTGCTAGAGTGGACTATGGCTACACCTTC. Amino acid sequence: CSARVDYGYTF. The rearrangement uses TRBV20-1 and TRBJ1-2; D gene uncertain. This CDR3 spans 11 amino acids. Germline V gene lookup returns CDR1 DFQATT and CDR2 SNEGSKA (reference sequence). Deletions cut 1 base from V and 3 bases from J, with 3 bases between.

This clone was counted only a few times. As DNA, the CDR3 is TGTGCCAGCAGAGAGGCAGGATCTAACTATGGCTACACCTTC. As protein: CASREAGSNYGYTF. V is TRBV25-1 and J is TRBJ1-2; D is undetermined. The CDR3 totals 14 residues. Germline CDR1 MGHDK, CDR2 SYGVNS. Trimming pared 6 bases from V and 0 bases from J, leaving 11 bases between.

The chain combines TRBV9 with TRBJ2-7, with TRBD1 matching over 9 bases. Per the germline V gene, CDR1 is SGDLS and CDR2 is YYNGEE. The V gene end was trimmed by 3 bases and the J gene end by 2 bases; junction bases not matched to a gene: 0. The CDR3 has 13 residues. CDR3 bases: TGTGCCAGCAGCGACAGGGGGCCCTACGAGCAGTACTTC. This translates into CASSDRGPYEQYF.

In its sample, this clone was seen once. The chain is built from TRBV9 and TRBJ2-3; a possible D gene is TRBD1 (6 bases). V lost 3 bases and J 1 base, leaving 9 bases between the germline ends. The CDR3 has 14 amino acids. The germline V gene has CDR1 SGDLS and CDR2 YYNGEE. CDR3 protein: CASSAGARTDTQYF. The CDR3 DNA sequence: TGTGCCAGCAGCGCAGGGGCCCGCACAGATACGCAGTATTTT.

V usage is TRBV7-3 and J usage is TRBJ1-1; D remains unclear. Trimming took off 2 bases at V and 0 bases at J, with 4 bases between the two ends. This CDR3 comprises 13 residues. Germline V CDR1 and CDR2: SGHTA, FQGTGA. The chain's CDR3 is CASSLQLNTEAFF. CDR3 coding DNA: TGTGCCAGCAGCTTACAGCTGAACACTGAAGCTTTCTTT.

The chain recombines TRBV6-5 with TRBJ1-1; TRBD1 matches at 8 bases. The CDR3 loop spans 14 amino acids. Germline V gene data show CDR1 as MNHEY and CDR2 as SVGAGI. The ends lost 6 bases at V and 6 bases at J; junction bases unmatched: 9. The CDR3 spells CASSHGRGQAEAFF. CDR3 in DNA: TGTGCCAGCAGCCACGGCAGGGGGCAAGCTGAAGCTTTCTTT.

The chain carries TRBV15 and TRBJ1-2; maybe TRBD1 (6 bases). This CDR3 contains 13 residues. Between the trimmed V and J ends, which lost 4 bases and 8 bases, there was a span of 14 bases. CDR1 and CDR2 from the germline V gene are LNHNV and YYDKDF (reference sequence). The CDR3 loop reads CATSTPPGGGYTF. The CDR3 DNA is TGTGCCACCAGCACCCCCCCCGGGGGCGGCTACACCTTC. The whole variable domain, remainder taken from reference TRBV15 and TRBJ1-2, is DAMVIQNPRYQVTQFGKPVTLSCSQTLNHNVMYWYQQKSSQAPKLLFHYYDKDFNNEADTPDNFQSRRPNTSFCFLDIRSPGLGDTAMYLCATSTPPGGGYTFGSGTRLTVV.

V usage is TRBV29-1 and J usage is TRBJ1-1, with D possibly being TRBD1 (6 bases). Trimming took off 4 bases at V and 8 bases at J, with 14 bases between the two ends. This CDR3 is built from 12 residues. CDR1 SQVTM and CDR2 ANQGSEA come from the germline V gene. Here the CDR3 DNA reads TGCAGCGTTGGCGGGGGCGCGGAGGAAGCTTTCTTT. The encoded protein is CSVGGGAEEAFF.